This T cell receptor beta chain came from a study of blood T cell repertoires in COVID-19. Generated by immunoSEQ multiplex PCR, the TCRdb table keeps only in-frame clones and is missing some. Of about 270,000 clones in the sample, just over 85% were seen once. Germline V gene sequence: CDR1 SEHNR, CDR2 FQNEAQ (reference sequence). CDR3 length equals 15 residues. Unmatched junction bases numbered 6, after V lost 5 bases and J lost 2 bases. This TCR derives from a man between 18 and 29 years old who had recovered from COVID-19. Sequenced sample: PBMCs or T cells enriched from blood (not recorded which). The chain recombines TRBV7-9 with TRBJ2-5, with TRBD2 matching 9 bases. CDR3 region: CASSPTSGTQETQYF. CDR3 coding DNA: TGTGCCAGCAGCCCGACTAGCGGAACACAAGAGACCCAGTACTTC.